The 6 T cell receptor beta chains presented below share a single source sample, sequenced in a study of T cell responses to AZD1222 COVID-19 vaccine. Sequenced by immunoSEQ multiplex PCR; TCRdb stores in-frame clones only, minus some. The sample consists of 100,000 to 150,000 clones, 87% of them appearing once. The sequencing used peripheral blood, collected on day 0 of AZD1222 vaccination. These receptors were taken from an adult in good health.

The chain uses TRBV7-9 and TRBJ1-4; unclear D gene. Trimming shortened V by 4 bases and J by 4 bases, and 16 bases separated the two germline ends. This CDR3 is 16 amino acids long. Germline V lookup: CDR1 SEHNR, CDR2 FQNEAQ (reference sequence). The CDR3 region is CASSSSRGVGNEKLFF. DNA for the CDR3: TGTGCCAGCAGCTCGTCCCGAGGCGTAGGTAATGAAAAACTGTTTTTT.

The chain combines TRBV4-3 with TRBJ2-3; D is perhaps TRBD2 (6 bases). Germline CDR1 reads LGHNA; CDR2 reads YSLEER. Trimming took 2 bases from V and 3 from J, leaving 12 bases between them. This CDR3 region has 15 residues. The CDR3 protein is CASSQRRAGTDTQYF. The CDR3 DNA follows: TGCGCCAGCAGCCAACGGAGGGCGGGGACAGATACGCAGTATTTT.

The genes are TRBV7-9 and TRBJ1-4; 8 bases fit TRBD1. Germline V gives CDR1 SEHNR, CDR2 FQNEAQ (reference sequence). V lost 8 bases to trimming and J lost 6 bases; unmatched junction nucleotides: 5. The CDR3 has 13 amino acids. The CDR3 DNA reads TGTGCCAGCGGGCGGGACAGGCATGAAAAACTGTTTTTT. It codes for CASGRDRHEKLFF.

This clone was found once. This chain joins TRBV6-2 or TRBV6-3 and TRBJ2-4, with 13 bases fitting TRBD2. Germline CDR1 is MNHEY and CDR2 is SVGEGT. The CDR3 is made up of 16 amino acids. V lost 5 bases to trimming and J lost 3 bases; unmatched junction nucleotides: 4. The DNA for the CDR3 is TGTGCCAGCAGTCAAAGGACTAGCGGGGGCAAAAACATTCAGTACTTC. Protein: CASSQRTSGGKNIQYF.

The V and J genes are TRBV6-6 and TRBJ1-2; TRBD1 matches at 8 bases. This CDR3 has 15 amino acids. V trimming: 4 bases; J trimming: 6 bases; junction bases outside the gene matches: 10. Per germline, CDR1 MNHNY and CDR2 SVGAGI (reference sequence). CDR3 nucleotides: TGTGCCAGCAGTTTACCAGGGGGCGCAAGTCATGGCTACACCTTC. Encoded protein: CASSLPGGASHGYTF.

The chain couples TRBV21-1 to TRBJ1-2. TRBV21-1 is a listed pseudogene. The CDR3 covers 10 residues. CDR3 nucleotide sequence: TGTGCCAGCAGCAAACATGGCTACACCTTC. This sequence encodes CASSKHGYTF.